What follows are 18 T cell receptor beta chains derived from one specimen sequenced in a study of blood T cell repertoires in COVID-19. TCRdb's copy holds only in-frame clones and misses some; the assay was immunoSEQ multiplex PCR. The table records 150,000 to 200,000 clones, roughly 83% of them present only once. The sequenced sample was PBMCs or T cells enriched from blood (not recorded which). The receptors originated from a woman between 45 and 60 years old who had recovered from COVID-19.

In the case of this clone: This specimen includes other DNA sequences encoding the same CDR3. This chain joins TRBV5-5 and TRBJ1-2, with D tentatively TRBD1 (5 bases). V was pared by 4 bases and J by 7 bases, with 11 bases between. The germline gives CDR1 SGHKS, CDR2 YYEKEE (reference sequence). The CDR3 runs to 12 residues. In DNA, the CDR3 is TGTGCCAGCAGCCCGACTGGGGCTGGCTACACCTTC. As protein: CASSPTGAGYTF.

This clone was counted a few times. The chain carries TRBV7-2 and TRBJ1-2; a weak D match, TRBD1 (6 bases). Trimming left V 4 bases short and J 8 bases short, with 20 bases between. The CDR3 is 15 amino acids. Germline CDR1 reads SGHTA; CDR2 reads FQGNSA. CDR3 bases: TGTGCCAGCAGCTATGGGTCCTCCCATAGGGGGGGCTACACCTTC. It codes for CASSYGSSHRGGYTF. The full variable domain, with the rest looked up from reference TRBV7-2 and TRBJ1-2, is GAGVSQSPSNKVTEKGKDVELRCDPISGHTALYWYRQSLGQGLEFLIYFQGNSAPDKSGLPSDRFSAERTGGSVSTLTIQRTQQEDSAVYLCASSYGSSHRGGYTFGSGTRLTVV.

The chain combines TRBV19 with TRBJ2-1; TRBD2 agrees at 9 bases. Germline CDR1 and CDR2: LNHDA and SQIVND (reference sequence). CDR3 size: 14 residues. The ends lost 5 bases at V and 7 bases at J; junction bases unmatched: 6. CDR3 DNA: TGTGCCAGTAGTGTCCTTAGCGGGAGAAATGAGCAGTTCTTC. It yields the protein CASSVLSGRNEQFF.

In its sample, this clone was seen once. The CDR3 DNA is TGTGCCAGCAGCCCCATCGGTCAGCCCCAGCATTTT. Translated: CASSPIGQPQHF. The chain recombines TRBV7-8 with TRBJ1-5; D gene uncertain. Germline V gives CDR1 SGHVS, CDR2 FQNEAQ. V shed 5 bases and J shed 6 bases, with 8 bases lying between them. This CDR3 is 12 amino acids long.

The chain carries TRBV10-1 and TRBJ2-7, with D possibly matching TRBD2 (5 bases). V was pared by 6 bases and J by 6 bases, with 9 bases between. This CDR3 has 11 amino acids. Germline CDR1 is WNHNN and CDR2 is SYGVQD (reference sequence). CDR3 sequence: CASRDGVEQYV. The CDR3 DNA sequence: TGCGCCAGCAGGGACGGGGTCGAGCAGTACGTC.

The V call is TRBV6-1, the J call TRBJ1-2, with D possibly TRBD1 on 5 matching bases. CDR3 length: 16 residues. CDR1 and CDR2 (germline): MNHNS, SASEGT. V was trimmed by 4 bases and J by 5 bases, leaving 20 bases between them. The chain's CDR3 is CASSAQVPLSNYGYTF. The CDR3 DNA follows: TGTGCCAGCAGTGCACAGGTGCCACTATCGAATTATGGCTACACCTTC.

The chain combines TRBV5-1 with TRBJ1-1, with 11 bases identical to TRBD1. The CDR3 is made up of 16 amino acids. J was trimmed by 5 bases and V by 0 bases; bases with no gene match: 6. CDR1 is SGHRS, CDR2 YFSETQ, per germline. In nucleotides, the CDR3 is TGCGCCAGCAGCTTGGCGGGACAGGGGGTAGGAACTGAAGCTTTCTTT. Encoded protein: CASSLAGQGVGTEAFF.

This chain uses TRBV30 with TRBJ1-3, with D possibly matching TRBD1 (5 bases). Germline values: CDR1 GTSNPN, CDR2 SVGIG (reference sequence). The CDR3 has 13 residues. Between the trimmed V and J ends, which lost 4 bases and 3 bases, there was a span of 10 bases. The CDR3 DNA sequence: TGTGCCTGGAACGACGGGGGTGGAAACACCATATATTTT. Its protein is CAWNDGGGNTIYF.

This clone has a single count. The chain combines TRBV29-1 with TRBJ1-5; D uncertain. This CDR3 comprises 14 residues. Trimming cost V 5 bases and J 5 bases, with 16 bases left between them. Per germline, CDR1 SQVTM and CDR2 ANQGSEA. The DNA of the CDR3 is TGCAGCGTTACCCTGACTGGTACCTATCAGCCCCAGCATTTT. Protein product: CSVTLTGTYQPQHF.

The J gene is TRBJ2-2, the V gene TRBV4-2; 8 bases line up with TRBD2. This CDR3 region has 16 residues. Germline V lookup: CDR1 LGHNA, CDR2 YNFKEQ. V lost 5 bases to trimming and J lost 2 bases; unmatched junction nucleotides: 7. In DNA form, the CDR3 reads TGTGCCAGCAGCTCCCAGCGGGGGCAAAACACCGGGGAGCTGTTTTTT. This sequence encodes CASSSQRGQNTGELFF.

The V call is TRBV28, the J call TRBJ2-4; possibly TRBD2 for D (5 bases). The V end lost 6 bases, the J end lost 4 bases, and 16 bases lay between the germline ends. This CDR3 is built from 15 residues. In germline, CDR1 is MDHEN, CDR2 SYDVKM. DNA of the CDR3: TGTGCCAGCAGCCCCTCGGGATACTCTAAAAACATTCAGTACTTC. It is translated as CASSPSGYSKNIQYF.

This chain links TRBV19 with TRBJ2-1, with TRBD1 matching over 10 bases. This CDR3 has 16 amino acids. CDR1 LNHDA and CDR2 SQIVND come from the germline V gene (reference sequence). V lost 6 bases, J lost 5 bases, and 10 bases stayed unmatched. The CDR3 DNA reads TGTGCCAGTAGCCCAACCGGGACAGGGGTCCACAATGAGCAGTTCTTC. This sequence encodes CASSPTGTGVHNEQFF.

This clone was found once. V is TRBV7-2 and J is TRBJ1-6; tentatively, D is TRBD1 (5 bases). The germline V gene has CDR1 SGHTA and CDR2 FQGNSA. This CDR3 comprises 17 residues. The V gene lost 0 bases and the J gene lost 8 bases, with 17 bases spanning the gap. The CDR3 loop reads CASSLAALAGFYSPLHF. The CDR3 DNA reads TGTGCCAGCAGCTTAGCCGCATTGGCAGGGTTTTATTCACCCCTCCACTTT.

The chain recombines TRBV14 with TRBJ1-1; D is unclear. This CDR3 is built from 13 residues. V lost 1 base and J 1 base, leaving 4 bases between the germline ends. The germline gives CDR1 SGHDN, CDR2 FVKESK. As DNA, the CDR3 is TGTGCCAGCAGCCAAGGGAGGAACACTGAAGCTTTCTTT. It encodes CASSQGRNTEAFF.

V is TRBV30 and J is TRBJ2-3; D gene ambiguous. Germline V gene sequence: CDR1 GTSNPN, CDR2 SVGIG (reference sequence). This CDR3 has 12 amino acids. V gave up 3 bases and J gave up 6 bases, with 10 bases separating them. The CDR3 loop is CAWSRMSDTQYF. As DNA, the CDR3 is TGTGCCTGGAGCCGAATGAGTGATACGCAGTATTTT.

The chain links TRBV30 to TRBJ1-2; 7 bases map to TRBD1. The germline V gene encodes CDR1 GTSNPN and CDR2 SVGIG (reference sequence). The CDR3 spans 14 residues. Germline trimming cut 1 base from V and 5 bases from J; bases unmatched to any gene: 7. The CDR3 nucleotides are TGTGCCTGGAGTGGTTACAGGGGACCTTATGGCTACACCTTC. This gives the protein CAWSGYRGPYGYTF.

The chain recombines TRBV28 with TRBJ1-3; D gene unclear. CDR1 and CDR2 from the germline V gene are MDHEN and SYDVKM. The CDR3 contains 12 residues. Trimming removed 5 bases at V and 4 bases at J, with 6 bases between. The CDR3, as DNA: TGTGCCAGCAGTCAAAGCGGAAACACCATATATTTT. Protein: CASSQSGNTIYF. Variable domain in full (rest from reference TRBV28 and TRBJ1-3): DVKVTQSSRYLVKRTGEKVFLECVQDMDHENMFWYRQDPGLGLRLIYFSYDVKMKEKGDIPEGYSVSREKKERFSLILESASTNQTSMYLCASSQSGNTIYFGEGSWLTVV.

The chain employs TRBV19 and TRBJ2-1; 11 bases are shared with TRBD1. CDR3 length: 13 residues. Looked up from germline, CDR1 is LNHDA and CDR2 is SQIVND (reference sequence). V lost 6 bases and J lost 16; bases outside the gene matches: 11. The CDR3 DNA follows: TGTGCCAGTAGGGATCCCGGGGGGACAGGGGGTTTCTTC. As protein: CASRDPGGTGGFF. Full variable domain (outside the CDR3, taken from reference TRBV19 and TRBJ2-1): DGGITQSPKYLFRKEGQNVTLSCEQNLNHDAMYWYRQDPGQGLRLIYYSQIVNDFQKGDIAEGYSVSREKKESFPLTVTSAQKNPTAFYLCASRDPGGTGGFFGPGTRLTVL.